This TCR beta chain originates from a study of T cell clonotyping in hematopoietic cell transplantation (dated by TCRdb to the early 2020s). Concerning the study at large: Recipient samples taken before transplant were collected after cytoreduction. The study collected 135 blood samples from approximately 40 consecutive transplant recipients and their related donors. Patient recruitment ran from September 2015 to early 2017, and follow-up continued until late 2020 or death. Overall study results and their limits: A decrease in recipient TCR diversity was observed after transplant, and a progressive increase in pathologically expanded clonotypes was seen from day 30 to day 180. Broader posttransplant TCR repertoire diversity was predicted by donor and pretransplant recipient Inverse Simpson Index values. The sample size was limited, and because cells were not sorted, the contributions of CD4 and CD8 repertoires could not be separated. Recipient repertoires showed only a small fraction of overlap with donor repertoires, and over 95% appeared de novo at the given depth.

Taken from cysteine to phenylalanine, the CDR3 has 14 residues. Only the CDR3 part of the read is kept: 42 bases, read in frame from the first base. The germline V gene (reference sequence) provides CDR1 LNHDA and CDR2 SQIVND. V is shortened by 4 bases, J by 2 bases, and the region joining them spans 11 bases. The sample's time point label, decoded: recipient sample about 28 days before transplant, after cytoreduction. Blood samples were obtained from recipients approximately 28 days before transplant and at days 30, 100 and 180 after transplant. Using Nuclei Lysis Solution, genomic DNA was extracted from unfractionated peripheral blood mononuclear cells that were either fresh or cryopreserved. In regard to this clone: Its antigen specificity is not known. No clone much larger than this one lies a single base away; base qualities are absent.

With the immunoSEQ assay, which is a bias-controlled multiplex PCR relying on V- and J-specific primers, TCR beta CDR3 regions were amplified from genomic DNA. A proprietary barcode and Illumina adapter sequences were added to the CDR3 amplicons in a second PCR step. An Illumina MiSeq instrument was used to sequence the CDR3 libraries. The paper's data handling went like this. Export and quality control were handled in immunoSEQ Analyzer 3.0, while downstream analyses relied on R Bioconductor and Immunarch. Only productive rearrangements in the normalized downsampled data set were used to calculate repertoire metrics. Clonotypes larger than 5 templates in the normalized cohort were defined as pathologically expanded. The Inverse Simpson Index served as the measure of repertoire diversity. To capture all clonotypes, CMV-specificity analyses were performed on the non-normalized data set. TCRdb retrieved this table from immuneACCESS and kept in-frame rearrangements only. Not all clones are present; in checked studies, unresolved V genes account for under half, and no reason is known for the remainder. The V and J calls and clone size come from that table; D and trimming were worked out from the DNA. The sample profile shows some 45,000 clones; 82% of them were found once. In total, the top ten clones hold approximately 5.7% of the sample.

Rearrangement joined TRBV19 to TRBJ1-2, with TRBD1 tentatively as D gene (5 bases match). Specimen: peripheral blood mononuclear cells, collected before stem cell transplant. The TCR was taken from a man aged 60-69 years with myelodysplastic syndrome. Some clones in this sample may be carry-over from other donors' samples. CDR3 loop: CASSSSGTNYGYTF. Here is the DNA: TGTGCCAGTAGTAGTTCGGGGACGAACTATGGCTACACCTTC.